This T cell receptor beta chain derives from a study of blood T cell repertoires in COVID-19. Whole-study context: The analysed material was cDNA or gDNA that came from T cells, B-cell-depleted T cells, or PBMCs.

CDR1 is SGHRS and CDR2 is YFSETQ in the germline V gene. The CDR3 contains 15 residues. Trimming took 0 bases from V and 5 from J; bases not matched to a gene: 5. Only in-frame clones appear in the TCRdb table, and some are missing; sequencing was by immunoSEQ multiplex PCR. The table includes about 81,000 clones, 75% to 90% detected once. The sequenced sample consisted of peripheral blood. This clonotype was obtained from a man aged 70-80 years with active or convalescent COVID-19. The chain employs TRBV5-1 and TRBJ1-1; 9 nucleotides line up with TRBD1. CDR3 nucleotides: TGCGCCAGCAGCTTGGGGGACAGGGCGGGGACTGAAGCTTTCTTT. Its protein product is CASSLGDRAGTEAFF. Variable domain in full (rest from reference TRBV5-1 and TRBJ1-1): KAGVTQTPRYLIKTRGQQVTLSCSPISGHRSVSWYQQTPGQGLQFLFEYFSETQRNKGNFPGRFSGRQFSNSRSEMNVSTLELGDSALYLCASSLGDRAGTEAFFGQGTRLTVV.